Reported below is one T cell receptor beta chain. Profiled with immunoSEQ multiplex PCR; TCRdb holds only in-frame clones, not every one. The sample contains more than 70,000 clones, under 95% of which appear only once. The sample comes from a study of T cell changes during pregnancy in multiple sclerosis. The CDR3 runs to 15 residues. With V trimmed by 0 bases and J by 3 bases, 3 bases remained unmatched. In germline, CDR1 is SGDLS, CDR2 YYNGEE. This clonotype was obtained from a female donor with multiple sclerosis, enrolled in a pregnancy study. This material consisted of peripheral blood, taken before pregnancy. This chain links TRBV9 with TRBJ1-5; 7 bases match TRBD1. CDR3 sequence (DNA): TGTGCCAGCAGCGTAGGACAGGGCCTCAATCAGCCCCAGCATTTT. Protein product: CASSVGQGLNQPQHF.